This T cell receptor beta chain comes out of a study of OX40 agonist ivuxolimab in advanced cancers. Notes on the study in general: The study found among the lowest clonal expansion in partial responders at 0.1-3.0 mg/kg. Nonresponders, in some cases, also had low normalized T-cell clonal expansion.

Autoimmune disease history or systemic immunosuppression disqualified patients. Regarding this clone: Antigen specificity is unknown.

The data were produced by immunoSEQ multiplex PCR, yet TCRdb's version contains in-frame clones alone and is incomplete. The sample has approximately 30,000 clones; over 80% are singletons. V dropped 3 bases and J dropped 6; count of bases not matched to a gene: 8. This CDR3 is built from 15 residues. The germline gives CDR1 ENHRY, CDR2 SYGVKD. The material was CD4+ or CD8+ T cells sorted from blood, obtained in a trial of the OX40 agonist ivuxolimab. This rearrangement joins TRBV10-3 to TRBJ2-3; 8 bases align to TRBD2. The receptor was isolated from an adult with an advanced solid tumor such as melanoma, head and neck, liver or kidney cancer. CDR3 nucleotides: TGTGCCATCAGTGACTTAGCGGGGTCTCGGGATACGCAGTATTTT. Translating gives CAISDLAGSRDTQYF.